This T cell receptor (beta chain) was profiled in a study of cytomegalovirus exposure and HLA in healthy donors. As regards this clone: Antigen unknown.

Amplification used 60 Vbeta primers and 13 Jbeta primers. Clones were sequenced by immunoSEQ multiplex PCR, and TCRdb holds only the in-frame ones, with some missing. Altogether over 65,000 clones are present, roughly 80% being singletons, with the ten largest covering roughly an eighth. The ends lost 4 bases at V and 3 bases at J; junction bases unmatched: 9. The CDR3 totals 15 residues. The germline V gene has CDR1 LNHDA and CDR2 SQIVND (reference sequence). Findings and limits, study-wide: Testing in vitro showed a few CMV-associated chains specific for CMV antigens. An analysis done earlier found most TCR beta V segments productive about 90% or about 30% of the time.

The sequenced sample consisted of PBMCs. This chain links TRBV19 with TRBJ2-7; 7 positions agree with TRBD1. The clonotype comes from a human donor in good health. The CDR3 loop is CASSTSRDSFYEQYF. The CDR3 DNA reads TGTGCCAGTAGTACCTCCCGGGACAGCTTCTACGAGCAGTACTTC.